These 14 T cell receptor beta chains originate from one sample sequenced in a study of blood T cell repertoires in COVID-19. Assay: immunoSEQ multiplex PCR; the TCRdb copy retains only in-frame clones and omits some. The table lists approximately 170,000 clones, 85% to 90% of them singletons, with 2.5% in the top ten. The sample was peripheral blood. Receptors originate from an elderly woman with COVID-19, enrolled during active disease.

V and J are TRBV5-6 and TRBJ2-1; the D gene is possibly TRBD2 (5 bases). This CDR3 comprises 13 residues. Germline CDR1 and CDR2: SGHDT and YYEEEE. Trimming took 6 bases from V and 6 from J, leaving 13 bases between them. CDR3 in amino acids: CASNQRGINEQFF. The CDR3 coding sequence is TGTGCCAGCAACCAGAGAGGGATCAATGAGCAGTTCTTC.

There are a few counts of this clone. The V call is TRBV12-3 or TRBV12-4, the J call TRBJ1-2; D not certain. CDR3 size: 11 residues. V lost 10 bases, J lost 4 bases, and 10 bases lay in between. CDR3 region: CATGSGYGYTF. In DNA, the CDR3 is TGTGCCACCGGGAGCGGCTATGGCTACACCTTC.

This chain uses TRBV4-3 with TRBJ2-7; 8 bases line up with TRBD2. Losses at the gene ends were 1 base for V and 4 bases for J; bases not matched to a gene: 6. In germline, CDR1 is LGHNA, CDR2 YSLEER. The CDR3 is 15 residues long. This chain's CDR3 is CASSQGVAGLYEQYF. In DNA form, the CDR3 reads TGCGCCAGCAGCCAAGGGGTAGCGGGGTTGTACGAGCAGTACTTC.

The chain joins TRBV6-2 or TRBV6-3 to TRBJ2-5; TRBD1 matches 8 bases. This CDR3 is built from 18 residues. J lost 5 bases, V lost 2 bases, and 16 bases had no gene match. Germline V gene sequence: CDR1 MNHEY, CDR2 SVGEGT. The CDR3 reads CASSYRAGGIAARETQYF. For the CDR3, the DNA is TGTGCCAGCAGTTACAGGGCAGGGGGCATTGCTGCTCGGGAGACCCAGTACTTC.

In this sample, this clone turned up a few times. The chain employs TRBV5-6 and TRBJ2-7, with D possibly TRBD1 on 6 matching bases. Germline V gene sequence: CDR1 SGHDT, CDR2 YYEEEE. The CDR3 runs to 14 residues. The V and J ends lost 3 bases and 4 bases respectively, with 14 bases between them. In DNA form, the CDR3 reads TGTGCCAGCAGCTCCCAGGGGAGTCGGTACGAGCAGTACTTC. It specifies CASSSQGSRYEQYF. Supplemented by reference TRBV5-6 and TRBJ2-7, the full variable domain reads DAGVTQSPTHLIKTRGQQVTLRCSPKSGHDTVSWYQQALGQGPQFIFQYYEEEERQRGNFPDRFSGHQFPNYSSELNVNALLLGDSALYLCASSSQGSRYEQYFGPGTRLTVT.

The genes are TRBV19 and TRBJ2-7, with 12 bases aligning to TRBD1. The trim removed 8 bases at V and 7 bases at J, leaving 6 bases unmatched. This CDR3 spans 13 amino acids. Germline values: CDR1 LNHDA, CDR2 SQIVND (reference sequence). The CDR3 nucleotides are TGTGCCAGTTCAGGGACAGGGGGCCAGGAGCAGTACTTC. It codes for CASSGTGGQEQYF.

This clone has just one count. This sequence joins TRBV6-5 and TRBJ2-7, with 8 bases that match TRBD1. V was pared by 6 bases and J by 7 bases, with 14 bases of the junction left unmatched. The CDR3 length is 15 residues. From germline, CDR1 is MNHEY and CDR2 SVGAGI. The CDR3 DNA reads as TGTGCCAGCAGAGCCTCGGGTGGACAGGGTCCGGAGCAGTACTTC. This translates into CASRASGGQGPEQYF.

The chain joins TRBV7-2 to TRBJ2-5; D might be TRBD1 (5 bases). The germline V gene encodes CDR1 SGHTA and CDR2 FQGNSA. The CDR3 covers 14 residues. V was pared by 1 base and J by 3 bases, with 9 bases between. CDR3 residues: CASSLGDRKETQYF. Here the CDR3 DNA reads TGTGCCAGCAGCTTAGGTGACAGAAAAGAGACCCAGTACTTC.

The chain has TRBV24-1 and TRBJ2-5; D is perhaps TRBD1 (6 bases). The CDR3 has 17 residues. Germline V gene sequence: CDR1 KGHDR, CDR2 SFDVKD. Trimming removed 2 bases at V and 5 bases at J, with 20 bases between. For the CDR3, the DNA is TGTGCCACCAGTGATTCGACAGGTTCCGCGTCCTTTGAGACCCAGTACTTC. Its translation: CATSDSTGSASFETQYF.

The sample holds one count of this clone. The gene calls are TRBV6-5 and TRBJ1-1, with 8 positions matching TRBD1. Losses at the gene ends were 5 bases for V and 6 bases for J; bases not matched to a gene: 8. The CDR3 has 14 amino acids. Germline CDR1 reads MNHEY; CDR2 reads SVGAGI. The CDR3 bases are TGTGCCAGCAGTCAGGGCGGACAGGGAGCTGAAGCTTTCTTT. The encoded protein is CASSQGGQGAEAFF.

This clone came up once. An end of the junction does not agree with germline; a read error may underlie this. The chain is built from TRBV9 and TRBJ2-5, with TRBD2 matching over 10 bases. This CDR3 contains 14 residues. The V gene's germline CDR1 is SGDLS and CDR2 YYNGEE. The CDR3 nucleotides are TGTGTCAGCAGCCCTAGCGGGAGCGGTGAGACCCAGTACTTC. It yields the protein CVSSPSGSGETQYF.

V gene TRBV20-1 combines with J gene TRBJ2-7, with 12 positions matching TRBD2. V lost 3 bases, J lost 9 bases, and 6 bases stayed unmatched. CDR1 is DFQATT, CDR2 SNEGSKA, per germline (reference sequence). This CDR3 is 13 amino acids long. CDR3 coding DNA: TGCAGTGCTAGTACGACTAGCGGGAGCGGGCAGTACTTC. Residues: CSASTTSGSGQYF.

The gene calls are TRBV29-1 and TRBJ2-7, with TRBD1 matching over 8 bases. CDR3 size: 15 residues. The junction had 13 bases not matched to a gene; V was cut back by 7 bases and J by 2 bases. Germline CDR1 is SQVTM and CDR2 is ANQGSEA. The chain's CDR3 is CSAGSGQASPYEQYF. The CDR3 bases are TGCAGCGCCGGTTCGGGACAGGCGTCCCCCTACGAGCAGTACTTC.

The chain has TRBV9 and TRBJ2-4, with 9 bases identical to TRBD1. The germline gives CDR1 SGDLS, CDR2 YYNGEE. V gave up 3 bases and J gave up 5 bases; unmatched junction bases: 6. The CDR3 is made up of 15 amino acids. The CDR3 loop reads CASSGTTGGQNIQYF. The CDR3 nucleotides read TGTGCCAGCAGCGGGACGACAGGGGGGCAAAACATTCAGTACTTC.